This is a list of T cell receptor beta chains from one sample in a study of siplizumab effects on memory and regulatory T cells. Clones were read by immunoSEQ multiplex PCR, and TCRdb kept only the in-frame ones, dropping some. The table includes 99,000 or so clones, nearly 95% detected once. Material for sequencing was Tregs sorted from blood. These receptors all stem from a human donor in good health. Both conserved end residues are part of each CDR3. A D gene is named only where the DNA matches it firmly. Not all rows give a size; the values are once, few, many and, for expanded clones, a class.

j_call	d_call	clone_size	v_call	cdr3_nt	cdr3_aa
TRBJ1-1	.	.	TRBV6-6	TGTGCCAGCAGTCCAGGACAGAACACTGAAGCTTTCTTT	CASSPGQNTEAFF
TRBJ1-6	TRBD1	.	TRBV6-6	TGTGCCAGCAGATACTCGACAGGGATCGGTAATTCACCCCTCCACTTT	CASRYSTGIGNSPLHF
TRBJ2-1	TRBD2	.	TRBV15	TGTGCCACCAGGACTAGCGGGGACGAGCAGTTCTTC	CATRTSGDEQFF
TRBJ1-5	.	.	TRBV4-1	TGCGCCAGCAGCCAAGTAGGGTACAATCAGCCCCAGCATTTT	CASSQVGYNQPQHF
TRBJ2-7	.	.	TRBV19	TGTGCCAGTAGTATTAAGGCGGGTTCACACGAGCAGTACTTC	CASSIKAGSHEQYF
TRBJ2-3	.	.	TRBV5-6	TGTGCCAGCAGCTCGGTAGGGGCCGGACCTGCGCAGTATTTT	CASSSVGAGPAQYF
TRBJ2-7	TRBD1	.	TRBV11-2	TGTGCCAGCAGCATGGACGGACAGGGGTCCTACGAGCAGTACTTC	CASSMDGQGSYEQYF
TRBJ1-1	.	.	TRBV5-4	TGTGCCAGCAGCTTGGTCGTTCGGAAGGGGAACACTGAAGCTTTCTTT	CASSLVVRKGNTEAFF
TRBJ2-5	TRBD1	once	TRBV5-1	TGCGCCAGCAGCTCCGGGACAGGGCTATATCAAGAGACCCAGTACTTC	CASSSGTGLYQETQYF
TRBJ2-1	.	.	TRBV11-3	TGTGCCAGCAGAGCCGGGACCCTTACCAATGAGCAGTTCTTC	CASRAGTLTNEQFF
TRBJ2-7	TRBD2	.	TRBV10-3	TGTGCCATCAGGGCACTAGCGGGAGCTCACGAGCAGTACTTC	CAIRALAGAHEQYF
TRBJ1-2	.	.	TRBV29-1	TGCAGCGTTGATTCGAGGAGGGGGACTGGCTACACCTTC	CSVDSRRGTGYTF
TRBJ2-7	.	.	TRBV30	TGTGCCCGCTCAGGAAGGCGTGGCGAGCAGTACTTC	CARSGRRGEQYF
TRBJ2-7	.	once	TRBV6-5	TGTGCCAGCAGTTACTCGGGAGCCCAGTACGAGCAGTACTTC	CASSYSGAQYEQYF
TRBJ2-1	TRBD2	.	TRBV2	TGTGCCAGCAGTGCGAGCGGGAGGGCCTACAATGAGCAGTTCTTC	CASSASGRAYNEQFF
TRBJ2-2	.	.	TRBV6-5	TGTGCCAGCAGTTACAACACCGGGGAGCTGTTTTTT	CASSYNTGELFF
TRBJ1-1	TRBD1	.	TRBV28	TGTGCCAGCAGTTTAGAACCCACAGGGGCCCACACTGAAGCTTTCTTT	CASSLEPTGAHTEAFF
TRBJ1-3	.	.	TRBV6-5	TGTGCCAGCAGTTACTCCCGTCCTGTCGGAAACACCATATATTTT	CASSYSRPVGNTIYF
TRBJ1-2	TRBD1	.	TRBV5-4	TGTGCCAGCAGCCTACGGGACAGTCACTATGGCTACACCTTC	CASSLRDSHYGYTF
TRBJ2-3	.	.	TRBV6-5	TGTGCCAGCAGTTACAGGGGCGGTGGAGATACGCAGTATTTT	CASSYRGGGDTQYF
TRBJ2-1	TRBD1	once	TRBV15	TGTGCCACCCGGGAAGGACAGGTCGACAATGAGCAGTTCTTC	CATREGQVDNEQFF
TRBJ2-2	TRBD2	.	TRBV5-1	TGCGCCAGCAGCCTGCCGCCAACTAGCGCGAGGACCGGGGAGCTGTTTTTT	CASSLPPTSARTGELFF
TRBJ1-1	TRBD1	.	TRBV25-1	TGTGCCAGCAGGGAGACAGGGGCCTTACTGAACACTGAAGCTTTCTTT	CASRETGALLNTEAFF
TRBJ2-1	TRBD1	.	TRBV5-1	TGCGCCAGCAGCTTGGGACGGGACAGGGAGTACAATGAGCAGTTCTTC	CASSLGRDREYNEQFF
TRBJ1-4	TRBD1	.	TRBV18	TGTGCCAGCTCACCCCGCGGACAGGGGTTTCATGAAAAACTGTTTTTT	CASSPRGQGFHEKLFF
TRBJ2-5	.	.	TRBV4-2	TGTGCCAGCAGCCAAGCAGCAGGGTCCAGAGGGGAGACCCAGTACTTC	CASSQAAGSRGETQYF
TRBJ2-3	.	.	TRBV27	TGTGCCAGCAGTCGAGGGCCAAATTTGAGCACAGATACGCAGTATTTT	CASSRGPNLSTDTQYF
TRBJ1-1	.	.	TRBV11-1	TGTGCCAGCAGCTCCGGGACAAGCTACACTGAAGCTTTCTTT	CASSSGTSYTEAFF
TRBJ1-1	.	.	TRBV5-1	TGCGCCAGCAGCTTGGATGGGGTCCCGAACACTGAAGCTTTCTTT	CASSLDGVPNTEAFF
TRBJ2-5	.	.	TRBV11-2	TGTGCCAGCAGCTTAGATGGGGTGGCGGGAGAGACCCAGTACTTC	CASSLDGVAGETQYF
TRBJ2-3	.	.	TRBV5-1	TGCGCCAGCAGACATAGCACAGATACGCAGTATTTT	CASRHSTDTQYF
TRBJ1-2	.	.	TRBV11-3	TGTGCCAGCAAAGGCAGGGGTTATGGCTACACCTTC	CASKGRGYGYTF
TRBJ2-7	TRBD2	.	TRBV5-1	TGCGCCAGCAGCTTGGCCTTAGGGACTAGCGGGCTTTACGAGCAGTACTTC	CASSLALGTSGLYEQYF
TRBJ2-1	.	.	TRBV30	TGTGCCTGGAGTGCTTTGGTTCTAGCGAGCCCCTTGAGCAATGAGCAGTTCTTC	CAWSALVLASPLSNEQFF
TRBJ1-2	.	.	TRBV7-9	TGTGCCAGCAGCCCGGACGGATCTTATGGCTACACCTTC	CASSPDGSYGYTF
TRBJ1-1	.	.	TRBV6-6	TGTGCCAGCAGTTACGAGAACACTGAAGCTTTCTTT	CASSYENTEAFF
TRBJ1-1	.	.	TRBV11-2	TGTGCCAGCAGCTTAGCCACAAGCGGGTTCGTGGGAATGAACACTGAAGCTTTCTTT	CASSLATSGFVGMNTEAFF
TRBJ1-1	.	.	TRBV7-9	TGTGCCAGCAGCTCCGATGGGGCGACGAGGACGATCTTT	CASSSDGATRTIF
TRBJ2-1	TRBD2	.	TRBV6-5	TGTGCCAGCAGGTACGCGGGAGTTTCCTACAATGAGCAGTTCTTC	CASRYAGVSYNEQFF
TRBJ1-6	.	.	TRBV28	TGTGCCAGCAAATCTCCCAGTTCACCCCTCCACTTT	CASKSPSSPLHF
TRBJ1-1	.	.	TRBV18	TGTGCCAGCTCACCGGCAGGGAACACTGAAGCTTTCTTT	CASSPAGNTEAFF
TRBJ2-1	TRBD2	.	TRBV7-2	TGTGCCAGCAGCTCAGATAGCGGGGCCTACAATGAGCAGTTCTTC	CASSSDSGAYNEQFF
TRBJ1-2	.	.	TRBV18	TGTGCCAGCTCACCAGCCGCGGGGTCCGGCTACACCTTC	CASSPAAGSGYTF
TRBJ2-4	.	.	TRBV5-1	TGCGCCAGCAGCTTGGAAGGGCAACCCCCTAGCATTCAGTACTTC	CASSLEGQPPSIQYF
TRBJ1-1	.	.	TRBV18	TGTGCCAGCTCCTCGCTTTACAGGGAGACTGAAGCTTTCTTT	CASSSLYRETEAFF
TRBJ2-2	.	.	TRBV11-2	TGTGCCAGCAGCCCCCAAGGAGGTATATCCGGGGAGCTGTTTTTT	CASSPQGGISGELFF
TRBJ1-1	TRBD1	.	TRBV5-1	TGCGCCAGCAGCTTCCCGGGACAGGGAGCTGAAGCTTTCTTT	CASSFPGQGAEAFF
TRBJ2-5	TRBD2	.	TRBV19	TGTGCCAGTAGCCGAACTAGCGCAGAGACCCAGTACTTC	CASSRTSAETQYF